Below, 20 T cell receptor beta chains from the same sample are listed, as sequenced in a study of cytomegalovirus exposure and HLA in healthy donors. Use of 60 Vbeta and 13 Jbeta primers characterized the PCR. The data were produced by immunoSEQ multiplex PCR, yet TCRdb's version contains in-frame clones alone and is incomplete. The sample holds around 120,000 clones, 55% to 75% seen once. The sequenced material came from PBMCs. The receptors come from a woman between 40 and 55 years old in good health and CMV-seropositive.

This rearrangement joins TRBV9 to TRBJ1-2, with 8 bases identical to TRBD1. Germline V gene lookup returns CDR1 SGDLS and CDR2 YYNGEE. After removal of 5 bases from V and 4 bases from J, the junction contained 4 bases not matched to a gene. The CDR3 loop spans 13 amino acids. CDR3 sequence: CASRDDRGYGYTF. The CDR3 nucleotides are TGTGCCAGCAGAGACGACAGGGGCTATGGCTACACCTTC.

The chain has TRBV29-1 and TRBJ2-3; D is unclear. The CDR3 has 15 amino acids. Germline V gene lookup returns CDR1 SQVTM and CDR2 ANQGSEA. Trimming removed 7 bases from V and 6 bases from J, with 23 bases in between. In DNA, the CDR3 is TGCAGCGCCCCCACGGCTACCGGTCTAGTGGATACGCAGTATTTT. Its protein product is CSAPTATGLVDTQYF.

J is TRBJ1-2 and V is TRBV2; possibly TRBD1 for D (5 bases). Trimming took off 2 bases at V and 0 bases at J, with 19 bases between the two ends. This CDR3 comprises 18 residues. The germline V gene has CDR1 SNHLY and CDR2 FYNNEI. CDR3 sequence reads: CASSETQEITPANYGYTF. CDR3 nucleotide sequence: TGTGCCAGCAGTGAAACACAGGAGATAACTCCAGCTAACTATGGCTACACCTTC.

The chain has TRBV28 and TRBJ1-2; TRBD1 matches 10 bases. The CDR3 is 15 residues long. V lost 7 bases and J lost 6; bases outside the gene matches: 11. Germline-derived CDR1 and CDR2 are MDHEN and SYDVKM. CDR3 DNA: TGTGCCAGCACCCTTATACCGGGACAGGGGAATGGCTACACCTTC. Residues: CASTLIPGQGNGYTF.

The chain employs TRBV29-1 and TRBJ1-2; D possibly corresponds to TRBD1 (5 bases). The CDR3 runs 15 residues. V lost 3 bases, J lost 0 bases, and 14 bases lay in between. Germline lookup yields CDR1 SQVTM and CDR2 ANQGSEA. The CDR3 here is CSVESWTHANYGYTF. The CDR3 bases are TGCAGCGTTGAGTCTTGGACACACGCTAACTATGGCTACACCTTC.

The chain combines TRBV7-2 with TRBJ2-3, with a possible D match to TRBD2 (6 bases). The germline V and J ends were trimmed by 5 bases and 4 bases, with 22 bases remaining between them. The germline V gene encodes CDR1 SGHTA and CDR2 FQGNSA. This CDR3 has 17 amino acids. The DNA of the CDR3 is TGTGCCAGCAGCCCCTACGAGGTATCTAGCGTATCAGATACGCAGTATTTT. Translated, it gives CASSPYEVSSVSDTQYF.

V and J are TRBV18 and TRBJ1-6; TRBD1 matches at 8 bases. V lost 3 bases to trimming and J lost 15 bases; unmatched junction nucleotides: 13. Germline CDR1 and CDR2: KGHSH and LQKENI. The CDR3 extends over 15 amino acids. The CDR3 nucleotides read TGTGCCAGCTCACCCTTCGTGCAGGGGGCAAGGGACCTCCACTTT. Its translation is CASSPFVQGARDLHF.

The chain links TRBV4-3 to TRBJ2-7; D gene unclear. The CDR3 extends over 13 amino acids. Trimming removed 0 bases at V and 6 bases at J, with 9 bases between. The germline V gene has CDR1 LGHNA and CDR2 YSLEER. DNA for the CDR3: TGCGCCAGCAGCCAAGAGAGCCCGGGCGAGCAGTACTTC. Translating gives CASSQESPGEQYF.

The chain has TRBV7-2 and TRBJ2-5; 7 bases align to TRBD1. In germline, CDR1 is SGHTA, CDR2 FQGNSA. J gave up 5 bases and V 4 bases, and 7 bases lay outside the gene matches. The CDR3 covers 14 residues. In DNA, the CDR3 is TGTGCCAGCAGCTCACAGGGGTCCGGGGAGACCCAGTACTTC. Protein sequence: CASSSQGSGETQYF. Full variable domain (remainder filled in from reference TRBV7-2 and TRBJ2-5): GAGVSQSPSNKVTEKGKDVELRCDPISGHTALYWYRQSLGQGLEFLIYFQGNSAPDKSGLPSDRFSAERTGGSVSTLTIQRTQQEDSAVYLCASSSQGSGETQYFGPGTRLLVL.

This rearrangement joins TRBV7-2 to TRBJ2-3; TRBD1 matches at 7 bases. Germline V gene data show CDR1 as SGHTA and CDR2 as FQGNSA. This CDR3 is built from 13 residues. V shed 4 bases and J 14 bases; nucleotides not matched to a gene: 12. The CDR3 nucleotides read TGTGCCAGCAGCTCCGCTCTCCGGGACAGTTCGTATTTT. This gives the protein CASSSALRDSSYF.

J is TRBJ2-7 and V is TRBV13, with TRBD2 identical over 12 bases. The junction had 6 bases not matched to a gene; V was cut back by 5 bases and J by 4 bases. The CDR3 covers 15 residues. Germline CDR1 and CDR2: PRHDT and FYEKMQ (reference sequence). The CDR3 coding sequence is TGTGCCAGCAGCGAACTAGCGGGGGGACGGTACGAGCAGTACTTC. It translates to CASSELAGGRYEQYF.

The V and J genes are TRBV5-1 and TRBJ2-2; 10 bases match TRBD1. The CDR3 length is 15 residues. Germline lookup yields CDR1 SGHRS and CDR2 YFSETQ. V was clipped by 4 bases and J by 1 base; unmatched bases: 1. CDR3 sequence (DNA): TGCGCCAGCAGCGGGGACAGGGGGAACACCGGGGAGCTGTTTTTT. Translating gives CASSGDRGNTGELFF.

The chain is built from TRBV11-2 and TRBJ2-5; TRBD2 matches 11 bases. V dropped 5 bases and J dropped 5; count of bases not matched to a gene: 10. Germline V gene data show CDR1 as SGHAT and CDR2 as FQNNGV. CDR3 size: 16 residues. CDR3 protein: CASSMVAGGRGETQYF. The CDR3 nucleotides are TGTGCCAGCAGCATGGTAGCGGGGGGGCGAGGGGAGACCCAGTACTTC.

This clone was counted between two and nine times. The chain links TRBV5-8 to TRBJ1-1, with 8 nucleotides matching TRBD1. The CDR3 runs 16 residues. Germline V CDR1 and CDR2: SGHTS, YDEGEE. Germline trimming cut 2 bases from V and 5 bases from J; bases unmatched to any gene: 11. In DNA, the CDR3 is TGTGCCAGCAGCTTCTTCAGGGGGCGCGGAGCGACTGAAGCTTTCTTT. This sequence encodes CASSFFRGRGATEAFF.

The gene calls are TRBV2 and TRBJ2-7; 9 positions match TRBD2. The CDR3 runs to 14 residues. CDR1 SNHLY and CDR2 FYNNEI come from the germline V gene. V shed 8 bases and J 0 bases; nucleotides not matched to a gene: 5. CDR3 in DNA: TGTGCCAGCCCAGCTAGCGGGAACTCCTACGAGCAGTACTTC. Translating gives CASPASGNSYEQYF.

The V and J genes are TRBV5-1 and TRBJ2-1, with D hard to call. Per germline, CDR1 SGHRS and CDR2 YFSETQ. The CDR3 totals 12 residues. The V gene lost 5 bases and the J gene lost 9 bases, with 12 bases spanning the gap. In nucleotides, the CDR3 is TGCGCCAGCAGGCAAATAGCTGGTGAGCAGTTCTTC. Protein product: CASRQIAGEQFF.

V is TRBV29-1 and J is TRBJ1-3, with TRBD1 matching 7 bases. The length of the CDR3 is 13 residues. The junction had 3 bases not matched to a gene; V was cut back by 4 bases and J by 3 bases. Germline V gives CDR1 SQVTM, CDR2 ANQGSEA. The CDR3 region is CSVAWDSGNTIYF. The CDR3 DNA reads TGCAGCGTTGCGTGGGACAGTGGAAACACCATATATTTT. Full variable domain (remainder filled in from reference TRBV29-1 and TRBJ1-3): SAVISQKPSRDICQRGTSLTIQCQVDSQVTMMFWYRQQPGQSLTLIATANQGSEATYESGFVIDKFPISRPNLTFSTLTVSNMSPEDSSIYLCSVAWDSGNTIYFGEGSWLTVV.

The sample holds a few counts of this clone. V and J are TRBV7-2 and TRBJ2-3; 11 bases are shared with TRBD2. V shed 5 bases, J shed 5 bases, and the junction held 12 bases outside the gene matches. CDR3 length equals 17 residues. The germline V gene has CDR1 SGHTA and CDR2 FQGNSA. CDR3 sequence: CASSVGSSGGAIDTQYF. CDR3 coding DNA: TGTGCCAGCAGCGTTGGAAGTAGCGGGGGGGCAATAGATACGCAGTATTTT.

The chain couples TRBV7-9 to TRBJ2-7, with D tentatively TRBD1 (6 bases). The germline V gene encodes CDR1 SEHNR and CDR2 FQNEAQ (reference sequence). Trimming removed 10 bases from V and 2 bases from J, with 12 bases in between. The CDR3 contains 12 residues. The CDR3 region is CAIPRGPYEQYF. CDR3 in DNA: TGTGCCATACCCAGGGGACCCTACGAGCAGTACTTC.

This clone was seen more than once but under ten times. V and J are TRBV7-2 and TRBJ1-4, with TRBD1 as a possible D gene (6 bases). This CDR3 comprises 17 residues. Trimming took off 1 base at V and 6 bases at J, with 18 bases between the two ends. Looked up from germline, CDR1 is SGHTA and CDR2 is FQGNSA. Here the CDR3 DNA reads TGTGCCAGCAGCTTAGTACAGGGTATCACGACAGATGAAAAACTGTTTTTT. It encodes CASSLVQGITTDEKLFF.